These 22 T cell receptor beta chains share one sample of origin, sequenced in a study of STAT3 mutations in large granular lymphocyte leukemia. Study results and caveats: At least one immunodominant TCR beta clonotype appeared in every T-cell large granular lymphocyte leukemia patient.

Data came from immunoSEQ multiplex PCR; TCRdb stores just in-frame clones and leaves some out. The sample has approximately 42,000 clones; about 81% are singletons. These receptors are not linked to any known antigen. The sequenced material came from PBMCs. These receptors were taken from a human donor with T large granular lymphocyte leukemia. Some clones in this sample may be carry-over from other donors' samples.

The chain joins TRBV4-1 to TRBJ1-5; 8 nucleotides match TRBD1. Germline CDR1 MGHRA, CDR2 YSYEKL. The CDR3 totals 16 residues. V gave up 3 bases and J gave up 3 bases; unmatched junction bases: 7. The CDR3 region has the DNA TGCGCCAGCAGCCACGCCGACAGGGGCGACAATCAGCCCCAGCATTTT. This encodes CASSHADRGDNQPQHF.

The V call is TRBV5-4, the J call TRBJ2-5; D gene uncertain. Germline V gene data show CDR1 as SGHNT and CDR2 as YYREEE (reference sequence). Trimming removed 5 bases from V and 0 bases from J, with 8 bases in between. This CDR3 has 13 amino acids. Here the CDR3 reads CASRQQNQETQYF. CDR3 nucleotide sequence: TGTGCCAGCAGGCAACAGAACCAAGAGACCCAGTACTTC.

The chain uses TRBV7-9 and TRBJ2-1, with D unclear. The germline V gene has CDR1 SEHNR and CDR2 FQNEAQ (reference sequence). The CDR3 runs 12 residues. V was shortened by 6 bases and J by 3 bases, with 6 bases between the two germline ends. As DNA, the CDR3 is TGTGCCAGCAGGGATCACTACAATGAGCAGTTCTTC. As protein: CASRDHYNEQFF. The full variable domain, completed using reference TRBV7-9 and TRBJ2-1, is DTGVSQNPRHKITKRGQNVTFRCDPISEHNRLYWYRQTLGQGPEFLTYFQNEAQLEKSRLLSDRFSAERPKGSFSTLEIQRTEQGDSAMYLCASRDHYNEQFFGPGTRLTVL.

This clone has just one count. This chain connects TRBV4-3 to TRBJ1-1; D not resolved. The germline V and J ends were trimmed by 1 base and 1 base, with 13 bases remaining between them. CDR1 and CDR2 from the germline V gene are LGHNA and YSLEER. The CDR3 is 16 residues long. The CDR3 loop is CASSQGEREGNTEAFF. CDR3 coding DNA: TGCGCCAGCAGCCAAGGAGAAAGGGAGGGGAACACTGAAGCTTTCTTT.

This clone was found once. The chain carries TRBV28 and TRBJ2-5; no reliable D call. Germline CDR1 and CDR2: MDHEN and SYDVKM. The V gene lost 3 bases and the J gene lost 2 bases, with 13 bases spanning the gap. The CDR3 runs 15 residues. The CDR3 DNA reads as TGTGCCAGCAGTTTGGCTTCGGTGGAACAAGAGACCCAGTACTTC. Protein: CASSLASVEQETQYF.

This clone was found a few times. This chain links TRBV10-1 with TRBJ2-3, with a possible D match to TRBD1 (6 bases). The CDR3 has 15 amino acids. Trimming removed 5 bases from V and 3 bases from J, with 15 bases in between. CDR1 and CDR2 from the germline V gene are WNHNN and SYGVQD (reference sequence). CDR3 sequence reads: CASSRGRGMTDTQYF. CDR3 nucleotide sequence: TGCGCCAGCAGTAGGGGCAGGGGAATGACAGATACGCAGTATTTT.

V usage is TRBV6-6 and J usage is TRBJ1-5; D ambiguous. The germline V gene encodes CDR1 MNHNY and CDR2 SVGAGI (reference sequence). The CDR3 loop spans 13 amino acids. The V and J ends lost 0 bases and 10 bases respectively, with 10 bases between them. CDR3 residues: CASSYSPGGPQHF. DNA of the CDR3: TGTGCCAGCAGTTACTCCCCTGGAGGACCCCAGCATTTT.

This clone was seen only once. V and J are TRBV7-9 and TRBJ2-5; TRBD2 matches at 11 bases. Looked up from germline, CDR1 is SEHNR and CDR2 is FQNEAQ (reference sequence). J gave up 0 bases and V 5 bases, and 5 bases lay outside the gene matches. The CDR3 is 16 residues long. The CDR3 region is CASSLPSGGYQETQYF. The CDR3 DNA sequence: TGTGCCAGCAGCCTACCTAGCGGGGGGTACCAAGAGACCCAGTACTTC.

This clone occurred a few times. The chain is built from TRBV18 and TRBJ2-1; D is unresolved. The CDR3 has 16 residues. V shed 3 bases and J shed 0 bases, with 12 bases lying between them. The germline gives CDR1 KGHSH, CDR2 LQKENI. The CDR3 bases are TGTGCCAGCTCACCCAGAGCGTACCGCTCCTACAATGAGCAGTTCTTC. It specifies CASSPRAYRSYNEQFF.

V and J are TRBV19 and TRBJ1-1; no clear D gene. Germline assignment: CDR1 LNHDA and CDR2 SQIVND (reference sequence). Between the trimmed V and J ends, which lost 7 bases and 8 bases, there was a span of 20 bases. The CDR3 sequence is 14 residues long. The CDR3 region has the DNA TGTGCCAGTACAGACTACACGGGGAGGTCGGAAGCTTTCTTT. It encodes CASTDYTGRSEAFF.

This chain links TRBV7-6 with TRBJ2-3; TRBD2 matches at 11 bases. With 1 base clipped from V and 5 bases from J, the junction kept 8 bases outside the gene matches. Germline lookup yields CDR1 SGHVS and CDR2 FNYEAQ. The CDR3 consists of 17 residues. The DNA for the CDR3 is TGTGCCAGCAGCTTAGGAGTAGCGGGGGGGCATGTAGATACGCAGTATTTT. Translating it yields CASSLGVAGGHVDTQYF.

The chain employs TRBV5-1 and TRBJ1-3; 7 bases align to TRBD1. With V trimmed by 0 bases and J by 0 bases, 12 bases remained unmatched. Germline CDR1 and CDR2: SGHRS and YFSETQ. This CDR3 contains 19 residues. The CDR3 loop is CASSLGPQGTVFSGNTIYF. The CDR3 coding sequence is TGCGCCAGCAGCTTGGGCCCACAGGGGACTGTTTTCTCTGGAAACACCATATATTTT.

V is TRBV7-8 and J is TRBJ1-3; possible D gene TRBD1, 5 bases. Trimming cost V 6 bases and J 4 bases, with 10 bases left between them. The germline CDR1 and CDR2 sequences are SGHVS and FQNEAQ. The CDR3 is made up of 13 amino acids. This chain's CDR3 is CASRGPGGNTIYF. CDR3 DNA sequence: TGTGCCAGCAGAGGTCCAGGGGGAAACACCATATATTTT.

The chain uses TRBV6-5 and TRBJ1-1; D uncertain. Germline assignment: CDR1 MNHEY and CDR2 SVGAGI. V was clipped by 2 bases and J by 11 bases, with 9 bases between them. This CDR3 is 11 amino acids long. DNA of the CDR3: TGTGCCAGCAGTTACGGCGTTCGGGCTTTCTTT. Translation: CASSYGVRAFF.

Comment on this clone: Its ends do not fully match the called genes, so a read error is possible. The chain joins TRBV29-1 to TRBJ2-3; D may be TRBD1 (6 bases). From germline, CDR1 is SQVTM and CDR2 ANQGSEA. This CDR3 is 15 amino acids long. In nucleotides, the CDR3 is TGCAGCGTCGAAGATTGGCAGGGGCGAACAGATACGCAGTATTTT. Protein product: CSVEDWQGRTDTQYF.

The chain carries TRBV4-3 and TRBJ1-6; the match to TRBD1 covers 7 bases. This CDR3 has 16 residues. Germline V CDR1 and CDR2: LGHNA, YSLEER. V trimming: 3 bases; J trimming: 10 bases; junction bases outside the gene matches: 12. The CDR3 sequence: CASSHRNRDRRSPLHF. CDR3 DNA: TGCGCCAGCAGCCACCGGAACCGGGACAGACGGTCACCCCTCCACTTT.

The chain has TRBV5-1 and TRBJ2-3, with D tentatively TRBD1 (5 bases). This CDR3 has 13 amino acids. CDR1 and CDR2 (germline): SGHRS, YFSETQ. Deletions cut 4 bases from V and 6 bases from J, with 12 bases between. CDR3 nucleotides: TGCGCCAGCAGCACCAGGGATTCGGATACGCAGTATTTT. Amino acid sequence: CASSTRDSDTQYF. Full variable domain (remainder filled in from reference TRBV5-1 and TRBJ2-3): KAGVTQTPRYLIKTRGQQVTLSCSPISGHRSVSWYQQTPGQGLQFLFEYFSETQRNKGNFPGRFSGRQFSNSRSEMNVSTLELGDSALYLCASSTRDSDTQYFGPGTRLTVL.

This clone was picked up a small number of times. The CDR3 DNA reads TGTGCCTGGAGTGTACTCCACAACTATGGCTACACCTTC. As protein: CAWSVLHNYGYTF. The chain is built from TRBV30 and TRBJ1-2; D gene ambiguous. The CDR3 loop spans 13 amino acids. Germline values: CDR1 GTSNPN, CDR2 SVGIG (reference sequence). V lost 0 bases, J lost 2 bases, and 7 bases lay in between. Drawing the rest from reference TRBV30 and TRBJ1-2, the complete variable domain is SQTIHQWPATLVQPVGSPLSLECTVEGTSNPNLYWYRQAAGRGLQLLFYSVGIGQISSEVPQNLSASRPQDRQFILSSKKLLLSDSGFYLCAWSVLHNYGYTFGSGTRLTVV.

J is TRBJ1-2 and V is TRBV5-6; D gene ambiguous. The CDR3 has 15 amino acids. Germline lookup yields CDR1 SGHDT and CDR2 YYEEEE. V lost 1 base to trimming and J lost 4 bases, with 14 bases between them. The CDR3 protein is CASSLSGSNIYGYTF. As DNA, the CDR3 is TGTGCCAGCAGCTTGAGTGGGTCTAACATCTATGGCTACACCTTC.

This chain uses TRBV6-1 with TRBJ1-2, with D unclear. The V gene lost 8 bases and the J gene lost 4 bases, with 14 bases spanning the gap. This CDR3 region has 13 residues. Per germline, CDR1 MNHNS and CDR2 SASEGT. CDR3 region: CASHGPESYGYTF. In DNA form, the CDR3 reads TGTGCCAGCCACGGGCCAGAAAGCTATGGCTACACCTTC.

This chain connects TRBV6-6 to TRBJ1-1; D is uncertain. CDR1 is MNHNY and CDR2 is SVGAGI in the germline V gene (reference sequence). The CDR3 is 13 residues long. V lost 6 bases and J 3 bases, leaving 11 bases between the germline ends. CDR3 sequence: CASRTGRDTEAFF. The CDR3 DNA is TGTGCCAGCAGGACCGGAAGGGACACTGAAGCTTTCTTT.

V usage is TRBV29-1 and J usage is TRBJ2-2, with TRBD1 as a possible D gene (5 bases). The ends were cut back, 1 base at V and 7 bases at J, with 19 bases in the middle. CDR1 SQVTM and CDR2 ANQGSEA come from the germline V gene. The CDR3 extends over 16 amino acids. CDR3 loop: CSVEVGQGLKVGELFF. The CDR3 coding sequence is TGCAGCGTTGAAGTGGGGCAGGGCCTTAAGGTCGGGGAGCTGTTTTTT.